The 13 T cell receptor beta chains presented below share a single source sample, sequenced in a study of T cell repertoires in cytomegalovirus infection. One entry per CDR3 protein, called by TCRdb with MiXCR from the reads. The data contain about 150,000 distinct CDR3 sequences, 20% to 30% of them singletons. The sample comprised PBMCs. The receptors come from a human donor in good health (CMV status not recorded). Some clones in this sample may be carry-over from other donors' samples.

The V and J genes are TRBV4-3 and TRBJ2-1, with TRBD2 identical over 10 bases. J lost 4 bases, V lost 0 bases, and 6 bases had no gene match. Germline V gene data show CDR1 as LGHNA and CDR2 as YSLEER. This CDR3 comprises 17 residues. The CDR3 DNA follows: TGCGCCAGCAGCCAAGATTCTAGCGGGAGCATATACAATGAGCAGTTCTTC. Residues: CASSQDSSGSIYNEQFF.

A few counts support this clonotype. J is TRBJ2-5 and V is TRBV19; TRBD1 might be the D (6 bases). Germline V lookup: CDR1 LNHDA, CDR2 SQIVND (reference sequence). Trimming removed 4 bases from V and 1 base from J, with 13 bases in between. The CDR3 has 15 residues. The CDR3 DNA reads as TGTGCCAGTAGTACCACAACAGGGTCCCAAGAGACCCAGTACTTC. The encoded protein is CASSTTTGSQETQYF.

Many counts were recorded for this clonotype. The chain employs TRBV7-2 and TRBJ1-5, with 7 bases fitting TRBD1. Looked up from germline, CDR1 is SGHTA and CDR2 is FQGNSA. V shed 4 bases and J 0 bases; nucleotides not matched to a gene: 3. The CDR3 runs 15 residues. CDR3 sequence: CASSSGGSSNQPQHF. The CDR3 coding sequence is TGTGCCAGCAGCTCAGGGGGAAGTAGCAATCAGCCCCAGCATTTT.

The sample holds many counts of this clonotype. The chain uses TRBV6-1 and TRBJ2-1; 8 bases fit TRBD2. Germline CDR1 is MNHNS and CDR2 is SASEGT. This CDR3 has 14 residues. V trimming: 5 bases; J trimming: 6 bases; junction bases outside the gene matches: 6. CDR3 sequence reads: CASSRGGSGNEQFF. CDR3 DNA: TGTGCCAGCAGTCGGGGGGGTTCTGGCAATGAGCAGTTCTTC.

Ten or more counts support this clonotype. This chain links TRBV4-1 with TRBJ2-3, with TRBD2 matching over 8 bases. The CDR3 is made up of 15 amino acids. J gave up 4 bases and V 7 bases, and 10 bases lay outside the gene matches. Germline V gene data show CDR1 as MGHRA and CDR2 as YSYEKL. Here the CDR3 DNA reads TGCGCCAGCACCCGGTATAGCGGGGACTCAGATACGCAGTATTTT. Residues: CASTRYSGDSDTQYF.

The CDR3 reads CSARDVGEIGYTF. The CDR3 bases are TGCAGTGCTAGAGATGTGGGGGAAATAGGCTACACCTTC. The chain carries TRBV20-1 and TRBJ1-2, with D perhaps TRBD1 (5 bases). Trimming took off 0 bases at V and 8 bases at J, with 13 bases between the two ends. The V gene's germline CDR1 is DFQATT and CDR2 SNEGSKA (reference sequence). The CDR3 extends over 13 amino acids.

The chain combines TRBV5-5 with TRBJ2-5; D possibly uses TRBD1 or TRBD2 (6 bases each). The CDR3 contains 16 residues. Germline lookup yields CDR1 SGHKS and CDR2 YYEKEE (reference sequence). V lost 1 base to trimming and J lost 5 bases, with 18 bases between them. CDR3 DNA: TGTGCCAGCAGCTTGTTGGTGGAGGGGGTCGGGGAGACCCAGTACTTC. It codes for CASSLLVEGVGETQYF. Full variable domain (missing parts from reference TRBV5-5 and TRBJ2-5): DAGVTQSPTHLIKTRGQQVTLRCSPISGHKSVSWYQQVLGQGPQFIFQYYEKEERGRGNFPDRFSARQFPNYSSELNVNALLLGDSALYLCASSLLVEGVGETQYFGPGTRLLVL.

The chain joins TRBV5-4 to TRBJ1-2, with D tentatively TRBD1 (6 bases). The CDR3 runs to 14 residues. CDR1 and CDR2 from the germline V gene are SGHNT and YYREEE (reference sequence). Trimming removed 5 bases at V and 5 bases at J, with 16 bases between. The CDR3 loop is CASSHSDSRYGYTF. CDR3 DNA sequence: TGTGCCAGCAGTCATTCGGACAGCCGATATGGCTACACCTTC.

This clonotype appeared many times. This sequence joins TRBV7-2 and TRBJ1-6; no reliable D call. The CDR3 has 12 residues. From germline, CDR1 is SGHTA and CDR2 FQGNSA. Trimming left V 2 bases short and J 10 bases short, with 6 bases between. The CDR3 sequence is CASSLLRSPLHF. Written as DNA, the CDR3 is TGTGCCAGCAGCTTATTGCGATCACCCCTCCACTTT.

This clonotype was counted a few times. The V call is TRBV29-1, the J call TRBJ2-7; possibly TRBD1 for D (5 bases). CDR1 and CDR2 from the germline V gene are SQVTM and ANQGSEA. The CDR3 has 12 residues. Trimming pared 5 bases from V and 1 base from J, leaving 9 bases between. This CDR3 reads CSVTTDSYEQYF. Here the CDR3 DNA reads TGCAGCGTTACGACAGATTCCTACGAGCAGTACTTC.

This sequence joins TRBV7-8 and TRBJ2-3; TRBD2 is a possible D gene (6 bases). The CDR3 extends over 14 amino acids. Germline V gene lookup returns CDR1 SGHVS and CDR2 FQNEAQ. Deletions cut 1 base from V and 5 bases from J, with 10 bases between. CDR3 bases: TGTGCCAGCAGCTTAGGTAGCGGCAGAGATACGCAGTATTTT. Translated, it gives CASSLGSGRDTQYF.

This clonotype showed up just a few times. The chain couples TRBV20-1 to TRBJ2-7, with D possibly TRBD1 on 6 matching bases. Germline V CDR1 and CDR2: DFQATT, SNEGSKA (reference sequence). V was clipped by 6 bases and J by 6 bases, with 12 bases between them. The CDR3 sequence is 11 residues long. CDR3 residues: CSAWDTPEQYF. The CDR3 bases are TGCAGTGCCTGGGACACTCCCGAGCAGTACTTC.

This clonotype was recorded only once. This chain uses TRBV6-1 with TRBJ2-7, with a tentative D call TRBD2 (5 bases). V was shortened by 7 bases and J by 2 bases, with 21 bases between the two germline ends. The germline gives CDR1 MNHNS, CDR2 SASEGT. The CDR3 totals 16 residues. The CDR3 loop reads CASTTVTTAGAYEQYF. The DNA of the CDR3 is TGTGCCAGCACCACAGTCACCACAGCCGGGGCCTACGAGCAGTACTTC.